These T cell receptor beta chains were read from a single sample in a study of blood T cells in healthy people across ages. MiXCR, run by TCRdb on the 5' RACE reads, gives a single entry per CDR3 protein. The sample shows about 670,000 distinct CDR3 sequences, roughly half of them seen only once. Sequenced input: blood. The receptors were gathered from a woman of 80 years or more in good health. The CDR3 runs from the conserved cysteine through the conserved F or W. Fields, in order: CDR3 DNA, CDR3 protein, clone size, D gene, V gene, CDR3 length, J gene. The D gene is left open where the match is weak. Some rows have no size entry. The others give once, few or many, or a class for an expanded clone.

TGCAGCGTTGGTACAGACCCAACTAATGAAAAACTGTTTTTT,CSVGTDPTNEKLFF,many,.,TRBV29-1,14,TRBJ1-4
TGTGCCAGCAGTCCTCGACGGGGTGGCTACACCTTC,CASSPRRGGYTF,.,.,TRBV6-5,12,TRBJ1-2
TGTGCCAGCAGTCGACTACCGGCATTCGTAACCTACGAGCAGTACTTC,CASSRLPAFVTYEQYF,.,.,TRBV5-5,16,TRBJ2-7
TGTGCCAGCAGCTCCGGGACCACAATTTACGAGCAGTACTTC,CASSSGTTIYEQYF,many,.,TRBV7-9,14,TRBJ2-7
TGTGCCAGCCGAGCCTCTAGCGGAATCACAGATACGCAGTATTTT,CASRASSGITDTQYF,.,TRBD2,TRBV4-2,15,TRBJ2-3
TGTGCCAGCAGGGACCGGGCGAACACTGAAGCTTTCTTT,CASRDRANTEAFF,few,.,TRBV12-3/TRBV12-4,13,TRBJ1-1
TGTGCCAGCAGTTCCCGACTAGCGGGGGGCGAGCAGTACTTC,CASSSRLAGGEQYF,.,TRBD2,TRBV12-3/TRBV12-4,14,TRBJ2-7
TGCGCCAGCAGCCAAGCCGGGACAGGGGATAATTCACCCCTCCACTTT,CASSQAGTGDNSPLHF,.,TRBD1,TRBV4-1,16,TRBJ1-6
TGTGCCAGCAGCTTAGGGCACAGGGAGCGCACCGGGGAGCTGTTTTTT,CASSLGHRERTGELFF,.,.,TRBV7-2,16,TRBJ2-2
TGTGCCGGAGCCTCACAAGCGGGGCGCGGCTACACCTTC,CAGASQAGRGYTF,.,.,TRBV2,13,TRBJ1-2
TGTGCCAGCAGTGAGGGGCAGGGGGTATTCTACGAGCAGTACTTC,CASSEGQGVFYEQYF,once,TRBD1,TRBV2,15,TRBJ2-7
TGTGCCAGCAGCTTAGGGGGGACAGTTAATCAGCCCCAGCATTTT,CASSLGGTVNQPQHF,.,TRBD1,TRBV7-8,15,TRBJ1-5
TGTGCCAGCAGAAATTACGTCGGACAGGGCTCCTACGAGCAGTACTTC,CASRNYVGQGSYEQYF,.,TRBD1,TRBV6-5,16,TRBJ2-7
TGTGCCAGCAGTGAGTCCAAGGGGTTGACAGATACGCAGTATTTT,CASSESKGLTDTQYF,.,.,TRBV25-1,15,TRBJ2-3
TGCAGCGTTGAAACCCCGGGAGCAGGGCAGGGAGATACGCAGTATTTT,CSVETPGAGQGDTQYF,.,.,TRBV29-1,16,TRBJ2-3
TGTGCCAGCGCAGGGACGAACTATGGCTACACCTTC,CASAGTNYGYTF,.,.,TRBV12-3/TRBV12-4,12,TRBJ1-2
TGTGCCAGCAGTCATTCGCCAGGGGGCTACACCTTC,CASSHSPGGYTF,.,.,TRBV12-3/TRBV12-4,12,TRBJ1-2
TGCAGTGCTCGCCGTAGCGGGGGGGTTCCCAATGAGCAGTACTTC,CSARRSGGVPNEQYF,.,TRBD2,TRBV20-1,15,TRBJ2-5
TGTGCCAGCAGCTTAGCGCTGCTGGGGGACACAGATACGCAGTATTTT,CASSLALLGDTDTQYF,many,.,TRBV5-4,16,TRBJ2-3
TGTGCCAGCAGTTTGCGGGGCCTTAAAGATCAGCCCCAGCATTTT,CASSLRGLKDQPQHF,.,.,TRBV28,15,TRBJ1-5